The source of this T cell receptor beta chain is a study of vaccination effects on CD4 cells after COVID-19. In the case of this clone: Antigen unknown.

Sequencing in the ViraFEST assay came after antigen-specific CD4+ T cells had been expanded with viral peptide pools, which were used to stimulate PBMC. Scientists isolated CD4+ T cells after an approximately 10-day culture period ended. A half-volume exchange with IL-2 medium occurred on days 3 and 7. V was pared by 0 bases and J by 9 bases, with 11 bases of the junction left unmatched. The germline V gene has CDR1 MNHEY and CDR2 SVGAGI. The CDR3 extends over 16 amino acids. Method: immunoSEQ multiplex PCR; TCRdb's copy keeps in-frame clones and lacks some. Among about 79,000 clones listed, 70% to 75% were seen once.

Sequences were derived from CD4+ T cells from PBMCs cultured with HCoV-229E spike peptides, sampled before COVID-19 vaccination. J is TRBJ1-1 and V is TRBV6-5; the match to TRBD1 covers 9 bases. The origin of this receptor is a human donor who received a COVID-19 vaccine. CDR3 residues: CASSYSSGRQGGKAFF. The CDR3 DNA reads as TGTGCCAGCAGTTACTCGAGCGGTCGACAGGGGGGCAAAGCTTTCTTT.